Listed below are T cell receptor beta chains from one sample, sequenced in a study of spatial heterogeneity in lung cancer. TCRdb itself ran the 5' RACE reads through MiXCR, one entry per CDR3 protein. In the table there are some 10,000 distinct CDR3 sequences, 8.5% to 9.5% of which are singletons. The specimen comprised PBMCs, sampled at surgery. Receptors originate from a male donor with early-stage non-small cell lung cancer. CDR3s include the opening cysteine and the closing phenylalanine or tryptophan. The D gene is left open where the match is weak. Not all rows give a size; the values are once, few, many and, for expanded clones, a class.

v_gene	d_gene	abundance	j_gene	CDR3aa	CDR3nt
TRBV29-1	-	medium-sized	TRBJ2-7	CSVVRGDEQYF	TGCAGCGTTGTGAGGGGTGACGAGCAGTACTTC
TRBV12-3/TRBV12-4	-	many	TRBJ1-2	CASSLSTGSSNYGYTF	TGTGCCAGCAGTCTGAGTACAGGGTCCTCTAACTATGGCTACACCTTC
TRBV29-1	-	many	TRBJ2-7	CSVAISSYEQYF	TGCAGCGTTGCAATTAGCTCCTACGAGCAGTACTTC
TRBV15	-	many	TRBJ1-1	CATSPNPGMNTEAFF	TGTGCCACCAGCCCAAACCCCGGGATGAACACTGAAGCTTTCTTT
TRBV27	-	once	TRBJ2-6	CASSGIPSGANVLTF	TGTGCCAGCAGCGGGATTCCCTCTGGGGCCAACGTCCTGACTTTC
TRBV29-1	TRBD2	-	TRBJ2-1	CSVDLAGIEQFF	TGCAGCGTTGACCTAGCGGGGATTGAGCAGTTCTTC
TRBV7-2	-	medium-sized	TRBJ1-2	CASSIGGALNYGYTF	TGTGCCAGCAGCATCGGGGGGGCCCTTAACTATGGCTACACCTTC
TRBV28	-	many	TRBJ2-2	CASSFYPTHLNTGELFF	TGTGCCAGCAGTTTCTATCCCACTCACCTAAACACCGGGGAGCTGTTTTTT
TRBV12-3/TRBV12-4	TRBD2	many	TRBJ2-5	CASRAQTSLETQYF	TGTGCCAGCAGAGCACAGACTAGCCTAGAGACCCAGTACTTC
TRBV5-1	TRBD2	many	TRBJ2-6	CASGPGGSSGANVLTF	TGCGCCAGCGGGCCGGGGGGATCCTCTGGGGCCAACGTCCTGACTTTC
TRBV29-1	-	-	TRBJ2-1	CSVRTAGQSGSNEQFF	TGCAGCGTTAGGACTGCCGGACAATCCGGCTCGAATGAGCAGTTCTTC
TRBV28	TRBD1	few	TRBJ1-1	CASSSLTDRVGTEAFF	TGTGCCAGCAGTTCACTCACCGACAGGGTAGGCACTGAAGCTTTCTTT
TRBV12-3/TRBV12-4	-	many	TRBJ2-3	CASSLERWGPNTDTQYF	TGTGCCAGCAGTTTAGAGAGGTGGGGGCCCAACACAGATACGCAGTATTTT
TRBV7-9	-	many	TRBJ1-1	CASSLAAGFTEAFF	TGTGCCAGCAGCTTAGCAGCAGGGTTCACTGAAGCTTTCTTT
TRBV11-2	-	many	TRBJ2-1	CASSLVRGLGLNEQFF	TGTGCCAGCAGCTTAGTTCGGGGGCTAGGTCTCAATGAGCAGTTCTTC
TRBV7-2	TRBD1	medium-sized	TRBJ1-2	CASSPPGQSSYTF	TGTGCCAGCAGCCCCCCGGGACAGAGTTCCTACACCTTC
TRBV7-2	TRBD2	once	TRBJ2-7	CASSPGLVGYEQYF	TGTGCCAGCAGCCCGGGACTAGTTGGCTACGAGCAGTACTTC
TRBV7-2	-	-	TRBJ2-2	CASSTGTSSLRKTGELFF	TGTGCCAGCAGCACAGGGACTTCATCCCTGAGAAAAACCGGGGAGCTGTTTTTT
TRBV28	TRBD2	medium-sized	TRBJ2-1	CASSFLHPGRAGYNEQFF	TGTGCCAGCAGTTTCCTACACCCGGGGAGGGCGGGGTACAATGAGCAGTTCTTC
TRBV10-2	TRBD2	-	TRBJ2-1	CASSDPINPLAGGPNEQFF	TGCGCCAGCAGTGACCCTATAAACCCTCTAGCGGGAGGGCCAAATGAGCAGTTCTTC
TRBV12-3/TRBV12-4	-	-	TRBJ2-3	CASSLVYSSDTQYF	TGTGCCAGCAGTTTGGTGTATAGTAGCGATACGCAGTATTTT
TRBV7-2	-	medium-sized	TRBJ1-2	CASSLAASTPNYGYTF	TGTGCCAGCAGCTTAGCGGCCTCCACCCCTAACTATGGCTACACCTTC
TRBV6-5	-	many	TRBJ2-7	CASSYSNAYEQYF	TGTGCCAGCAGTTACTCGAATGCCTACGAGCAGTACTTC
TRBV5-1	TRBD1	many	TRBJ2-1	CASSTRTGLAYNEQFF	TGCGCCAGCAGCACCCGGACAGGTCTGGCCTACAATGAGCAGTTCTTC
TRBV5-4	-	medium-sized	TRBJ2-2	CASRGADSNTGELFF	TGTGCCAGCAGGGGAGCGGACTCGAACACCGGGGAGCTGTTTTTT
TRBV4-3	-	many	TRBJ2-7	CASSQDLNSYYEQYF	TGCGCCAGCAGCCAAGATCTGAACAGCTACTACGAGCAGTACTTC
TRBV5-6	-	medium-sized	TRBJ2-1	CASSFLGNEQFF	TGTGCCAGCAGCTTCCTGGGCAATGAGCAGTTCTTC
TRBV6-2/TRBV6-3	TRBD1	many	TRBJ1-2	CASSYGDRLSYGYTF	TGTGCCAGCAGTTACGGGGACAGACTATCCTATGGCTACACCTTC
TRBV7-9	-	many	TRBJ2-5	CASSSLGAETQYF	TGTGCCAGCAGTTCCCTAGGGGCAGAGACCCAGTACTTC
TRBV5-6	-	-	TRBJ1-2	CASSLWPQGGYTF	TGTGCCAGCAGCTTGTGGCCCCAAGGTGGCTACACCTTC
TRBV23-1	-	many	TRBJ2-5	CATRGFPETQYF	TGCGCCACCCGGGGATTTCCAGAGACCCAGTACTTC
TRBV19	-	many	TRBJ1-6	CASSIGRVNSPLHF	TGTGCCAGTAGTATAGGACGGGTTAATTCACCCCTCCACTTT